Listed below are T cell receptor beta chains from one sample, sequenced in a study of cytomegalovirus exposure and HLA in healthy donors. TCRdb's table, derived via immunoSEQ multiplex PCR, lists solely in-frame clones and lacks some. The table lists about 130,000 clones. The sample was PBMCs. Receptor source: a man between 18 and 35 years old in good health and CMV-seronegative. CDR3s include the opening cysteine and the closing phenylalanine or tryptophan. Each record gives: D gene, J gene, V gene, CDR3 protein, CDR3 DNA. The D gene is left open where the match is weak.

d_gene: .; j_gene: TRBJ2-5; v_gene: TRBV5-1; CDR3aa: CASTLGGAGPWETQYF; CDR3nt: TGCGCCAGCACCCTCGGGGGAGCCGGGCCCTGGGAGACCCAGTACTTC
d_gene: .; j_gene: TRBJ2-7; v_gene: TRBV4-1; CDR3aa: CASSQDNSGGAYEQYF; CDR3nt: TGCGCCAGCAGCCAAGATAATAGCGGAGGGGCCTACGAGCAGTACTTC
d_gene: TRBD1; j_gene: TRBJ2-3; v_gene: TRBV28; CDR3aa: CASTKGQGADTQYF; CDR3nt: TGTGCCAGCACCAAAGGACAGGGAGCAGATACGCAGTATTTT
d_gene: TRBD2; j_gene: TRBJ2-7; v_gene: TRBV5-5; CDR3aa: CASSRTSGATYEQYF; CDR3nt: TGTGCCAGCAGCCGGACTAGCGGGGCAACCTACGAGCAGTACTTC
d_gene: TRBD1; j_gene: TRBJ2-7; v_gene: TRBV30; CDR3aa: CAGKSKSGGAFYEQYF; CDR3nt: TGTGCCGGCAAATCTAAATCAGGGGGCGCGTTCTACGAGCAGTACTTC
d_gene: TRBD1; j_gene: TRBJ2-7; v_gene: TRBV28; CDR3aa: CASSTRDRVQRRGYEQYF; CDR3nt: TGTGCCAGCAGTACCCGGGACAGGGTACAAAGAAGGGGCTACGAGCAGTACTTC
d_gene: TRBD2; j_gene: TRBJ2-5; v_gene: TRBV5-1; CDR3aa: CASSLGTSGGAKYQETQYF; CDR3nt: TGCGCCAGCAGCTTGGGGACTAGCGGGGGGGCAAAGTACCAAGAGACCCAGTACTTC
d_gene: .; j_gene: TRBJ2-7; v_gene: TRBV11-3; CDR3aa: CASSLAGIAASSYEQYF; CDR3nt: TGTGCCAGCAGCTTAGCAGGGATAGCGGCGAGCTCCTACGAGCAGTACTTC
d_gene: .; j_gene: TRBJ2-3; v_gene: TRBV9; CDR3aa: CASAPRLATDTQYF; CDR3nt: TGTGCCAGCGCCCCCCGGCTAGCCACAGATACGCAGTATTTT
d_gene: TRBD1; j_gene: TRBJ1-4; v_gene: TRBV11-2; CDR3aa: CASSPGQAFNEKLFF; CDR3nt: TGTGCCAGCAGCCCTGGACAGGCTTTTAATGAAAAACTGTTTTTT
d_gene: .; j_gene: TRBJ1-1; v_gene: TRBV7-2; CDR3aa: CASSLEEGSGNTNTEAFF; CDR3nt: TGTGCCAGCAGCTTAGAAGAGGGATCCGGGAACACCAACACTGAAGCTTTCTTT
d_gene: TRBD1; j_gene: TRBJ2-7; v_gene: TRBV10-3; CDR3aa: CAISPQGAGEQYF; CDR3nt: TGTGCCATCAGTCCTCAGGGGGCAGGGGAGCAGTACTTC
d_gene: TRBD2; j_gene: TRBJ2-7; v_gene: TRBV7-9; CDR3aa: CASSLSGIGEQYF; CDR3nt: TGTGCCAGCAGCCTTAGCGGGATAGGCGAGCAGTACTTC
d_gene: TRBD2; j_gene: TRBJ2-1; v_gene: TRBV9; CDR3aa: CASSVGLAGDNEQFF; CDR3nt: TGTGCCAGCAGCGTAGGGCTAGCGGGAGATAATGAGCAGTTCTTC
d_gene: TRBD1; j_gene: TRBJ1-2; v_gene: TRBV25-1; CDR3aa: CASSGEDRGYGYTF; CDR3nt: TGTGCCAGCAGTGGCGAGGACAGGGGGTATGGCTACACCTTC
d_gene: .; j_gene: TRBJ2-7; v_gene: TRBV5-4; CDR3aa: CASSRGQRSYEQYF; CDR3nt: TGTGCCAGCAGCCGTGGACAGCGCTCCTACGAGCAGTACTTC
d_gene: TRBD2; j_gene: TRBJ2-7; v_gene: TRBV6-5; CDR3aa: CASSRTSGYEQYF; CDR3nt: TGTGCCAGCAGTAGGACTAGCGGCTACGAGCAGTACTTC
d_gene: .; j_gene: TRBJ2-2; v_gene: TRBV5-1; CDR3aa: CASSLLRVGTGELFF; CDR3nt: TGCGCCAGCAGCTTGTTGAGGGTGGGCACCGGGGAGCTGTTTTTT